This record looks at one T cell receptor beta chain sequence and its context. Germline trimming cut 3 bases from V and 9 bases from J; bases unmatched to any gene: 5. In germline, CDR1 is SGHAT, CDR2 FQNNGV. This CDR3 has 15 amino acids. The record originates from a study of blood T cell repertoires in COVID-19. On the study more broadly: Samples representing acute and convalescent COVID-19 were sourced from the United States, Italy and Spain. In each case, the material was cDNA or gDNA derived from T cells, B-cell-depleted T cells, or PBMCs.

Under the authors' procedure: Estimation of nucleated cell counts was performed using reference gene primer amplification. Method: immunoSEQ multiplex PCR; TCRdb's copy keeps in-frame clones and lacks some. D and trimming come from the DNA, and the V and J calls and clone size come from that table. The profile shows approximately 280,000 clones, around 85% of them singletons. The chain employs TRBV11-2 and TRBJ2-1; TRBD2 matches at 13 bases. The sample taken for sequencing was peripheral blood. The origin of this receptor is an older woman with acute or convalescent COVID-19. This CDR3 is CASSFTSGGVGEQFF. CDR3 nucleotides: TGTGCCAGCAGCTTTACTAGCGGGGGGGTGGGTGAGCAGTTCTTC.